A selection of T cell receptor beta chains follows, all from one sample in a study of T cells after yellow fever vaccination. Using its own MiXCR run on the 5' RACE reads, TCRdb lists one record per CDR3 protein. The sample has a few hundred thousand distinct CDR3 sequences, about 7% seen once. The sequenced sample was CD4+ T cells sorted from PBMCs, obtained 15 days after the yellow fever booster vaccination. The receptors stem from a man younger than 45 who received the YFV17D yellow fever vaccine. Both conserved end residues are part of each CDR3. D genes are given only for firm matches. Part of the rows lack a size; the others show once, few, many or a class for expanded clones.

.,TRBJ1-4,TRBV28,.,CASRGGRYEKLFF,TGTGCCAGCAGGGGGGGGAGGTACGAAAAACTGTTTTTT
few,TRBJ2-1,TRBV18,TRBD1,CASSPLRGMDEQFF,TGTGCCAGCTCACCCCTCAGGGGGATGGATGAGCAGTTCTTC
few,TRBJ2-5,TRBV25-1,.,CASSGWTQTETQYF,TGTGCCAGCAGTGGTTGGACACAAACAGAGACCCAGTACTTC
.,TRBJ2-2,TRBV7-2,TRBD2,CASSPAGLAGAGELFF,TGTGCCAGCAGCCCAGCAGGGCTAGCGGGAGCCGGGGAGCTGTTTTTT
few,TRBJ1-5,TRBV4-3,.,CASSQEPTGRQPQHF,TGCGCCAGCAGCCAAGAGCCTACAGGGAGGCAGCCCCAGCATTTT
few,TRBJ2-3,TRBV5-6,.,CASRTPSTDTQYF,TGTGCCAGCAGAACGCCTAGCACAGATACGCAGTATTTT
many,TRBJ2-2,TRBV3-1,TRBD2,CASSQTSGSHHYTGELFF,TGTGCCAGCAGCCAAACTAGCGGGTCCCACCATTACACCGGGGAGCTGTTTTTT
many,TRBJ2-7,TRBV7-2,TRBD2,CASSFLPSGMTYEQYF,TGTGCCAGCAGCTTTCTGCCTAGCGGGATGACCTACGAGCAGTACTTC
.,TRBJ2-7,TRBV5-4,TRBD2,CASSRPGLESTYEQYF,TGTGCCAGCAGTCGCCCGGGACTAGAATCCACCTACGAGCAGTACTTC
.,TRBJ1-2,TRBV5-6,.,CASSLDERGYTF,TGTGCCAGCAGCTTGGATGAGAGGGGCTACACCTTC
few,TRBJ2-7,TRBV28,TRBD2,CASNPSAGGSYEQYF,TGTGCCAGCAACCCGTCGGCGGGAGGCTCCTACGAGCAGTACTTC
.,TRBJ2-3,TRBV19,.,CASSILGSSTDTQYF,TGTGCCAGTAGTATTTTGGGCAGTAGCACAGATACGCAGTATTTT
many,TRBJ2-2,TRBV5-1,TRBD1,CASSPAGTVNTGELFF,TGCGCCAGCAGCCCAGCCGGGACAGTTAACACCGGGGAGCTGTTTTTT
few,TRBJ2-7,TRBV7-2,TRBD2,CASSSTSGSPFDEQYF,TGTGCCAGCAGCTCGACTAGCGGGAGTCCTTTCGACGAGCAGTACTTC
few,TRBJ1-2,TRBV20-1,.,CSAPPGSLGAYGYTF,TGCAGTGCTCCCCCCGGCTCTTTGGGGGCGTATGGCTACACCTTC
.,TRBJ2-1,TRBV7-9,TRBD2,CASSLVSGRSNEQFF,TGTGCCAGCAGCCTTGTCAGCGGGAGAAGCAATGAGCAGTTCTTC
few,TRBJ2-1,TRBV9,.,CASSVVLGVNEQFF,TGTGCCAGCAGCGTAGTGTTAGGAGTCAATGAGCAGTTCTTC
.,TRBJ2-1,TRBV12-3/TRBV12-4,.,CASRFYAGPYNEQFF,TGTGCCAGCCGCTTCTATGCGGGACCCTACAATGAGCAGTTCTTC
.,TRBJ2-1,TRBV30,TRBD2,CAWSVTSGRINEQFF,TGTGCCTGGAGTGTAACTAGCGGGCGAATCAATGAGCAGTTCTTC
.,TRBJ2-3,TRBV5-4,.,CASSYPVSNTDTQYF,TGTGCCAGCAGTTACCCGGTATCTAACACAGATACGCAGTATTTT
few,TRBJ2-1,TRBV12-3/TRBV12-4,.,CASSLRTGEQFF,TGTGCCAGCAGTTTGAGGACCGGAGAGCAGTTCTTC
many,TRBJ2-1,TRBV11-2,.,CASSFSVLNEQFF,TGTGCCAGCAGCTTTTCGGTCCTCAATGAGCAGTTCTTC
few,TRBJ2-3,TRBV5-1,.,CASSGPATDTQYF,TGCGCCAGCAGCGGCCCGGCCACAGATACGCAGTATTTT
few,TRBJ2-7,TRBV11-2,.,CASSSIAGLRDEQYF,TGTGCCAGCAGCTCAATCGCGGGGCTTCGTGACGAGCAGTACTTC
.,TRBJ1-1,TRBV20-1,.,CSARLGHQNTEAFF,TGCAGTGCCAGGCTAGGACACCAGAACACTGAAGCTTTCTTT
many,TRBJ2-7,TRBV5-1,TRBD2,CASSLGLAGTYEQYF,TGCGCCAGCAGCTTGGGTCTAGCGGGGACCTACGAGCAGTACTTC
medium-sized,TRBJ2-2,TRBV5-5,.,CASSFGGGNTGELFF,TGTGCCAGCAGCTTTGGAGGGGGCAACACCGGGGAGCTGTTTTTT
many,TRBJ1-1,TRBV18,TRBD1,CASSPLAGTGGAGTEAFF,TGTGCCAGCTCACCACTGGCCGGGACAGGGGGCGCGGGCACTGAAGCTTTCTTT
many,TRBJ2-5,TRBV5-1,TRBD2,CASSLASGIRETQYF,TGCGCCAGCAGCTTGGCTAGCGGAATAAGGGAGACCCAGTACTTC
.,TRBJ2-7,TRBV6-2/TRBV6-3,TRBD1,CASSPGTGGSWEQYF,TGTGCCAGCAGTCCCGGGACAGGGGGCTCTTGGGAGCAGTACTTC
few,TRBJ2-3,TRBV30,.,CAWSVPKQATRKDTQYF,TGTGCCTGGAGTGTACCTAAACAGGCCACCCGTAAGGATACGCAGTATTTT
.,TRBJ2-7,TRBV11-2,.,CASSLVVGTKALRGEQYF,TGTGCCAGCAGCTTAGTCGTGGGAACAAAGGCGTTGCGCGGGGAGCAGTACTTC
few,TRBJ1-1,TRBV7-2,.,CASSFLLNSPAEAFF,TGTGCCAGCAGCTTTCTCCTGAACTCGCCCGCTGAAGCTTTCTTT
few,TRBJ1-4,TRBV5-1,.,CASSREALGEKLFF,TGCGCCAGCAGCAGGGAGGCGTTGGGGGAAAAACTGTTTTTT
many,TRBJ2-7,TRBV5-1,.,CASSLGQTGSYEQYF,TGCGCCAGCAGCTTGGGCCAGACCGGGTCCTACGAGCAGTACTTC
.,TRBJ1-5,TRBV7-2,TRBD1,CASRLVGQGQPQHF,TGTGCCAGCAGATTAGTGGGACAGGGTCAGCCCCAGCATTTT
few,TRBJ1-5,TRBV20-1,.,CSARVGSQPQHF,TGCAGTGCTAGAGTAGGGAGTCAGCCCCAGCATTTT
many,TRBJ2-3,TRBV30,.,CAWRPDYPSTDTQYF,TGTGCCTGGAGACCGGACTATCCCTCCACAGATACGCAGTATTTT
many,TRBJ2-4,TRBV9,.,CASSVEGMGNIQYF,TGTGCCAGCAGCGTAGAGGGTATGGGGAACATTCAGTACTTC
few,TRBJ2-1,TRBV20-1,TRBD2,CSAAGTSGLHEQFF,TGCAGTGCAGCCGGGACTAGCGGTTTGCATGAGCAGTTCTTC
few,TRBJ1-5,TRBV12-3/TRBV12-4,.,CASSFSGVQPQHF,TGTGCCAGCAGTTTCTCAGGGGTTCAGCCCCAGCATTTT
many,TRBJ2-7,TRBV9,.,CASSAQPAYEQYF,TGTGCCAGCAGCGCCCAGCCAGCCTACGAGCAGTACTTC
.,TRBJ2-7,TRBV29-1,.,CSVGTEPYEQYF,TGCAGCGTTGGGACGGAGCCCTACGAGCAGTACTTC